This T cell receptor (beta chain) was documented in a study of blood T cell repertoires in COVID-19. About the research overall: Both acute and convalescent COVID-19 samples were obtained from the United States, Italy and Spain.

The table came from immunoSEQ multiplex PCR; TCRdb's copy has only in-frame clones and leaves some out. This sample has about 400,000 clones; about 90% occur once, and the top ten carry around 1.3%. The V gene lost 8 bases and the J gene lost 2 bases, with 7 bases spanning the gap. Germline V gene lookup returns CDR1 MNHEY and CDR2 SVGAGI. The CDR3 consists of 12 residues. This chain connects TRBV6-5 to TRBJ1-3; D remains ambiguous. The sample was peripheral blood. The clonotype was recovered from a man aged 35 to 55 with acute or convalescent COVID-19. CDR3 loop: CASRSAGNTIYF. CDR3 nucleotide sequence: TGTGCCAGCCGGTCGGCTGGAAACACCATATATTTT.